The 20 T cell receptor beta chains given below trace back to one sample, sequenced in a study of blood T cell repertoires in COVID-19. Only in-frame clones appear in the TCRdb table, and some are missing; sequencing was by immunoSEQ multiplex PCR. Counted here are approximately 230,000 clones, just over 85% occurring once; the ten biggest clones make up around 1.7%. The sequenced sample consisted of PBMCs or T cells enriched from blood (not recorded which). Receptors were obtained from a middle-aged man who had recovered from COVID-19.

This sequence joins TRBV15 and TRBJ1-2; maybe TRBD1 (5 bases). With 0 bases removed from V and 6 bases from J, the gap between germline ends came to 11 bases. The CDR3 length is 14 residues. The germline gives CDR1 LNHNV, CDR2 YYDKDF (reference sequence). Here the CDR3 reads CATSRDRGGDGYTF. The CDR3 DNA reads as TGTGCCACCAGCAGAGATCGGGGGGGAGATGGCTACACCTTC.

This chain joins TRBV30 and TRBJ1-6, with TRBD1 identical over 7 bases. The ends lost 5 bases at V and 4 bases at J; junction bases unmatched: 8. The CDR3 is made up of 15 amino acids. Germline V lookup: CDR1 GTSNPN, CDR2 SVGIG (reference sequence). CDR3 amino acids: CAWEDQTGYNSPLHF. The CDR3 DNA sequence: TGTGCCTGGGAAGATCAGACAGGGTATAATTCACCCCTCCACTTT.

This clone came up a few times. The chain links TRBV19 to TRBJ1-3, with D unclear. V lost 2 bases, J lost 0 bases, and 8 bases lay in between. Germline V gene data show CDR1 as LNHDA and CDR2 as SQIVND (reference sequence). The CDR3 has 15 residues. The CDR3 DNA is TGTGCCAGTAGTATATCCGTTTACTCTGGAAACACCATATATTTT. Residues: CASSISVYSGNTIYF.

The J gene is TRBJ2-1, the V gene TRBV28; a weak D match, TRBD2 (5 bases). Germline CDR1 reads MDHEN; CDR2 reads SYDVKM. CDR3 length: 15 amino acids. V lost 6 bases to trimming and J lost 4 bases, with 16 bases between them. CDR3 coding DNA: TGTGCCAGCAGCCCACTAGGTTTGGATTACAATGAGCAGTTCTTC. As protein: CASSPLGLDYNEQFF.

This chain links TRBV6-2 or TRBV6-3 with TRBJ1-5; D is perhaps TRBD1 (6 bases). V was pared by 2 bases and J by 6 bases, with 8 bases between. Per the germline V gene, CDR1 is MNHEY and CDR2 is SVGEGT. The CDR3 loop spans 13 amino acids. The CDR3 nucleotides read TGTGCCAGCAGTTACGGGGGCCTTCAGCCCCAGCATTTT. Encoded protein: CASSYGGLQPQHF.

This chain links TRBV3-1 (or the pseudogene TRBV3-2) with TRBJ2-3, with 7 positions matching TRBD2. Per the germline V gene, CDR1 is LGHDT and CDR2 is YNNKEL (reference sequence). The junction had 6 bases not matched to a gene; V was cut back by 0 bases and J by 0 bases. This CDR3 region has 17 residues. Here the CDR3 reads CASSQDPAGTSTDTQYF. The CDR3 coding sequence is TGTGCCAGCAGCCAAGATCCAGCGGGGACTAGCACAGATACGCAGTATTTT.

The rearrangement links TRBV18 to TRBJ2-3; 9 positions match TRBD1. With V trimmed by 0 bases and J by 3 bases, 7 bases remained unmatched. The V gene's germline CDR1 is KGHSH and CDR2 LQKENI. The CDR3 length is 17 residues. CDR3 sequence (DNA): TGTGCCAGCTCACCACCGGGGACAGGGAGGAGAACAGATACGCAGTATTTT. Residues: CASSPPGTGRRTDTQYF.

The chain joins TRBV6-5 to TRBJ2-3; 9 nucleotides line up with TRBD2. The germline CDR1 and CDR2 sequences are MNHEY and SVGAGI. The J segment lost 6 bases and the V segment lost 3 bases, leaving 7 bases of the junction unmatched. The CDR3 has 15 amino acids. The DNA for the CDR3 is TGTGCCAGCAGTTATTTTAGCGGGAGAACGGATACGCAGTATTTT. This gives the protein CASSYFSGRTDTQYF.

V usage is TRBV28 and J usage is TRBJ1-2; unclear D gene. V was trimmed by 4 bases and J by 2 bases, leaving 2 bases between them. Germline lookup yields CDR1 MDHEN and CDR2 SYDVKM. CDR3 length: 11 residues. The chain's CDR3 is CASSSNYGYTF. CDR3 coding DNA: TGTGCCAGCAGTTCAAACTATGGCTACACCTTC.

There are a few counts of this clone. The chain recombines TRBV4-3 with TRBJ1-2; possible D gene TRBD1, 5 bases. This CDR3 is built from 14 residues. Germline CDR1 and CDR2: LGHNA and YSLEER. V lost 0 bases, J lost 1 base, and 6 bases lay in between. The CDR3 coding sequence is TGCGCCAGCAGCCAAGATCAGGGTAACTATGGCTACACCTTC. Protein: CASSQDQGNYGYTF.

Here the CDR3 reads CASSQDSSHSGNTIYF. Here the CDR3 DNA reads TGTGCCAGCAGCCAAGATAGCAGTCACTCTGGAAACACCATATATTTT. This rearrangement joins TRBV3-1 (or the pseudogene TRBV3-2) to TRBJ1-3; D is ambiguous. Trimming pared 0 bases from V and 0 bases from J, leaving 9 bases between. The CDR3 consists of 16 residues. Germline values: CDR1 LGHDT, CDR2 YNNKEL (reference sequence).

This chain uses TRBV5-1 with TRBJ1-4, with D unresolved. The CDR3 spans 16 residues. V lost 3 bases and J 4 bases, leaving 16 bases between the germline ends. CDR1 SGHRS and CDR2 YFSETQ come from the germline V gene. The CDR3 protein is CASSSGLNGDNEKLFF. The DNA for the CDR3 is TGCGCCAGCAGCTCAGGACTCAATGGGGATAATGAAAAACTGTTTTTT. Together with reference TRBV5-1 and TRBJ1-4, the CDR3 gives the full variable domain: KAGVTQTPRYLIKTRGQQVTLSCSPISGHRSVSWYQQTPGQGLQFLFEYFSETQRNKGNFPGRFSGRQFSNSRSEMNVSTLELGDSALYLCASSSGLNGDNEKLFFGSGTQLSVL.

The V and J genes are TRBV6-5 and TRBJ2-7, with D tentatively TRBD2 (7 bases). The CDR3 is 15 amino acids. V was clipped by 0 bases and J by 7 bases, with 16 bases between them. Germline-derived CDR1 and CDR2 are MNHEY and SVGAGI. The CDR3 sequence: CASSYSSGGAGEQYF. CDR3 DNA sequence: TGTGCCAGCAGTTACTCTTCTGGGGGGGCGGGAGAGCAGTACTTC.

The chain couples TRBV28 to TRBJ1-2; 9 positions agree with TRBD1. CDR3 length equals 17 residues. Germline V CDR1 and CDR2: MDHEN, SYDVKM. V was clipped by 8 bases and J by 0 bases; unmatched bases: 13. The CDR3 spells CASGGYTGGASNYGYTF. CDR3 bases: TGTGCCAGCGGGGGATATACAGGGGGCGCTTCTAACTATGGCTACACCTTC.

CDR3 sequence reads: CSASSGGVSGELFF. The CDR3 region has the DNA TGCAGTGCTAGTAGCGGGGGGGTTTCCGGGGAGCTGTTTTTT. The chain combines TRBV20-1 with TRBJ2-2; 11 positions match TRBD2. J gave up 6 bases and V 3 bases, and 3 bases lay outside the gene matches. Germline assignment: CDR1 DFQATT and CDR2 SNEGSKA (reference sequence). The CDR3 has 14 amino acids.

The count of this clone is one. This chain links TRBV7-9 with TRBJ1-6, with TRBD1 matching over 7 bases. V lost 5 bases to trimming and J lost 10 bases; unmatched junction nucleotides: 11. The CDR3 contains 15 residues. CDR1 is SEHNR, CDR2 FQNEAQ, per germline (reference sequence). CDR3 DNA sequence: TGTGCCAGCAGCAGACAGGGTGCAGGAGGATCACCCCTCCACTTT. As protein: CASSRQGAGGSPLHF.

The chain is built from TRBV1 and TRBJ2-2; the table's D call, TRBD2, was not checked against the DNA. TRBV1 is assigned pseudogene status. CDR3 size: 15 residues. CDR3 coding DNA: TGCACCAGCAGCCAAGGCTTAGCGGCCGGGTCGGAGCTGTTTTTT. This sequence encodes CTSSQGLAAGSELFF.

This clone was counted once. The chain links TRBV5-1 to TRBJ2-1; 15 nucleotides match TRBD2. V lost 3 bases to trimming and J lost 2 bases; unmatched junction nucleotides: 0. Germline loops: CDR1 SGHRS, CDR2 YFSETQ. The CDR3 covers 16 residues. The CDR3 region is CASSWTSGRAYNEQFF. Written as DNA, the CDR3 is TGCGCCAGCAGCTGGACTAGCGGGAGGGCCTACAATGAGCAGTTCTTC.

The J gene is TRBJ1-3, the V gene TRBV11-2; 7 bases line up with TRBD1. Germline V CDR1 and CDR2: SGHAT, FQNNGV. CDR3 length: 17 amino acids. V lost 3 bases to trimming and J lost 2 bases; unmatched junction nucleotides: 10. The CDR3 bases are TGTGCCAGCAGCTTCTATAACCCAGGGACAGCTGGAAACACCATATATTTT. It encodes CASSFYNPGTAGNTIYF.

The V call is TRBV11-2, the J call TRBJ2-1, with a possible D match to TRBD2 (7 bases). Trimming took off 1 base at V and 5 bases at J, with 12 bases between the two ends. This CDR3 is built from 15 residues. Germline V gene sequence: CDR1 SGHAT, CDR2 FQNNGV. The CDR3 coding sequence is TGTGCCAGCAGCTTAGTTGGGGGGGGCGACAATGAGCAGTTCTTC. This translates into CASSLVGGGDNEQFF.